This TCR beta chain is from a study of blood T cells in healthy people across ages. The use of a sample-barcoded 5' primer and a J-beta primer mix characterized a second PCR of about 6 to 12 cycles. Every single cDNA molecule received a tag from a template-switch adaptor with 12 random nucleotides. TCRdb called the 5' RACE reads again in MiXCR, with one record for every CDR3 protein. The sample has about 830,000 distinct CDR3 sequences, under 80% seen once. Germline V gene sequence: CDR1 MNHNS, CDR2 SASEGT. The CDR3 spans 16 residues. The V and J ends lost 6 bases and 8 bases respectively, with 22 bases between them. Donor samples were obtained from healthy Caucasian individuals from Russia, aged about 6 to 95. Per sample, no less than 5 micrograms of total RNA were extracted.

This rearrangement joins TRBV6-1 to TRBJ1-4, with D perhaps TRBD1 (5 bases). The source material was blood. This clonotype was obtained from a man aged 30 to 39 in good health. The CDR3 sequence is CASRNGGGAMKEKLFF. In DNA, the CDR3 is TGTGCCAGCAGAAACGGCGGGGGTGCCATGAAGGAAAAACTGTTTTTT.